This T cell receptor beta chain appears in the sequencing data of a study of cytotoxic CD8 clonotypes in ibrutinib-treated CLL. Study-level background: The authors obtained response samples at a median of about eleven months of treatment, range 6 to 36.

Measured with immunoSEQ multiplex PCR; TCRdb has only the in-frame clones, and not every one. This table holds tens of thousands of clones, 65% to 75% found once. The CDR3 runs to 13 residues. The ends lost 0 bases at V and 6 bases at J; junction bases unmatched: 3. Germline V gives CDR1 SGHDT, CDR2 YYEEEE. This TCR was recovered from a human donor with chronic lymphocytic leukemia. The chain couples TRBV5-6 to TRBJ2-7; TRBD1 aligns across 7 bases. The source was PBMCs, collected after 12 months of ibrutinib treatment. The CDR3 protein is CASSLVDRAEQYF. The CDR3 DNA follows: TGTGCCAGCAGCTTGGTCGACAGGGCCGAGCAGTACTTC.